Each of the 11 T cell receptor beta chains below was sequenced from the same sample in a study of cytomegalovirus exposure and HLA in healthy donors. PCR amplification relied on 60 Vbeta primers (plus 13 Jbeta primers). The method was immunoSEQ multiplex PCR; TCRdb's version includes in-frame clones alone and lacks a portion of them. Of around 190,000 clones in the sample, about 80% were seen once. What was sequenced was PBMCs. The receptors come from a man aged 25 to 40 in good health and CMV-seronegative.

This rearrangement joins TRBV27 to TRBJ2-1; D is possibly TRBD2 (6 bases). V was clipped by 6 bases and J by 2 bases, with 11 bases between them. Germline V gene lookup returns CDR1 MNHEY and CDR2 SMNVEV (reference sequence). The CDR3 contains 14 residues. The CDR3 loop reads CASRERVAYNEQFF. CDR3 DNA: TGTGCCAGCAGAGAGCGGGTAGCCTACAATGAGCAGTTCTTC.

There are a few counts of this clone. The chain recombines TRBV19 with TRBJ2-7; a possible D gene is TRBD2 (7 bases). The germline V gene encodes CDR1 LNHDA and CDR2 SQIVND (reference sequence). Trimming shortened V by 3 bases and J by 4 bases, and 13 bases separated the two germline ends. The CDR3 is made up of 14 amino acids. The CDR3 bases are TGTGCCAGTAGTATGGTTGGGGGGGCGTACGAGCAGTACTTC. Protein sequence: CASSMVGGAYEQYF. Based on the CDR3 plus reference TRBV19 and TRBJ2-7, the full variable domain is DGGITQSPKYLFRKEGQNVTLSCEQNLNHDAMYWYRQDPGQGLRLIYYSQIVNDFQKGDIAEGYSVSREKKESFPLTVTSAQKNPTAFYLCASSMVGGAYEQYFGPGTRLTVT.

J is TRBJ2-2 and V is TRBV6-5; 8 bases align to TRBD1. The germline CDR1 and CDR2 sequences are MNHEY and SVGAGI. This CDR3 has 15 amino acids. With V trimmed by 7 bases and J by 1 base, 5 bases remained unmatched. CDR3 sequence (DNA): TGTGCCAGCAAGATTGGGACAGGGAACACCGGGGAGCTGTTTTTT. Residues: CASKIGTGNTGELFF.

The chain combines TRBV11-1 with TRBJ2-5, with 11 bases lining up with TRBD2. The V gene end was trimmed by 5 bases and the J gene end by 5 bases; junction bases not matched to a gene: 7. CDR1 and CDR2 from the germline V gene are SGHAT and FQDESV (reference sequence). This CDR3 spans 15 amino acids. The CDR3 spells CASSPTSGRLETQYF. As DNA, the CDR3 is TGTGCCAGCAGCCCTACTAGCGGGAGACTCGAGACCCAGTACTTC. The whole variable domain, remainder taken from reference TRBV11-1 and TRBJ2-5, is EAEVAQSPRYKITEKSQAVAFWCDPISGHATLYWYRQILGQGPELLVQFQDESVVDDSQLPKDRFSAERLKGVDSTLKIQPAELGDSAMYLCASSPTSGRLETQYFGPGTRLLVL.

CDR3 in DNA: TGTGCCACCAGCTCCCGGGACAGTGGCTATGGCTACACCTTC. Its translation is CATSSRDSGYGYTF. The rearrangement joins TRBV15 to TRBJ1-2; 7 bases map to TRBD1. Germline trimming cut 5 bases from V and 4 bases from J; bases unmatched to any gene: 7. Germline V gene sequence: CDR1 LNHNV, CDR2 YYDKDF (reference sequence). The CDR3 is 14 amino acids.

This clone was observed once. The chain carries TRBV7-3 and TRBJ2-7, with 7 bases identical to TRBD1. The CDR3 consists of 14 residues. V gave up 5 bases and J gave up 3 bases; unmatched junction bases: 7. Germline CDR1 SGHTA, CDR2 FQGTGA. The CDR3 loop is CASSIQQGNYEQYF. DNA for the CDR3: TGTGCCAGCAGCATCCAACAGGGGAACTACGAGCAGTACTTC.

The chain is built from TRBV12-5 and TRBJ2-1; 9 nucleotides line up with TRBD2. Unmatched junction bases numbered 1, after V lost 3 bases and J lost 1 base. The CDR3 has 15 amino acids. The germline gives CDR1 LGHNT, CDR2 FRNRAP. CDR3 nucleotide sequence: TGTGCTAGTGGTTTCGGACTAGCGTCCTACAATGAGCAGTTCTTC. Protein: CASGFGLASYNEQFF.

The chain combines TRBV19 with TRBJ2-1, with 8 positions matching TRBD1. Looked up from germline, CDR1 is LNHDA and CDR2 is SQIVND (reference sequence). CDR3 length: 14 amino acids. The V and J ends lost 10 bases and 5 bases, in that order; junction bases with no gene match: 10. As DNA, the CDR3 is TGTGCCACTATAGGACAGGGCCCTAACAATGAGCAGTTCTTC. This codes for CATIGQGPNNEQFF.

This chain uses TRBV6-1 with TRBJ2-2; 7 nucleotides line up with TRBD2. The CDR3 is 14 residues long. In germline, CDR1 is MNHNS, CDR2 SASEGT. Germline trimming cut 2 bases from V and 8 bases from J; bases unmatched to any gene: 5. The CDR3 DNA sequence: TGTGCCAGCAGTGAAAGGCCAGCGGGAGGGGAGCTGTTTTTT. Translation: CASSERPAGGELFF.

This chain links TRBV28 with TRBJ2-1, with TRBD2 matching over 11 bases. The CDR3 has 15 residues. CDR1 and CDR2 from the germline V gene are MDHEN and SYDVKM. Trimming cost V 6 bases and J 9 bases; bases outside gene matches: 10. The CDR3 nucleotides are TGTGCCAGCAGCCCGGGGACTAGCGGAGCCACTGAGCAGTTCTTC. Translating gives CASSPGTSGATEQFF. The full variable domain, rest sourced from reference TRBV28 and TRBJ2-1, is DVKVTQSSRYLVKRTGEKVFLECVQDMDHENMFWYRQDPGLGLRLIYFSYDVKMKEKGDIPEGYSVSREKKERFSLILESASTNQTSMYLCASSPGTSGATEQFFGPGTRLTVL.

V usage is TRBV15 and J usage is TRBJ2-6, with D uncertain. V was clipped by 5 bases and J by 3 bases, with 11 bases between them. Germline-derived CDR1 and CDR2 are LNHNV and YYDKDF (reference sequence). The CDR3 has 15 residues. CDR3 protein: CATSPVRYGANVLTF. The DNA for the CDR3 is TGTGCCACCAGCCCGGTCCGATATGGGGCCAACGTCCTGACTTTC.